The clone carrying this T cell receptor beta chain was observed a few times. Its antigen is as yet unknown. This entry belongs to a study of T-cell memory formation after mild COVID-19. Broader study findings: In second-wave clones peaking day 37, SARS-CoV-2 specificity remained unconfirmed. Contracting CD4+ clones lay largely in CM and EM, with CD8+ ones residing in EMRA. The finding that pre-infection memory included some responding clones suggested that cross-reactive memory joined. Clones that contracted from day 15 to 85 had balanced CD4/CD8; later expanders were CD4+ biased.

CDR3 length: 15 amino acids. V lost 4 bases and J 8 bases, leaving 20 bases between the germline ends. The germline V gene has CDR1 MNHEY and CDR2 SVGAGI. TCRdb reprocessed the 5' RACE reads with MiXCR, giving one entry per CDR3 protein. The sample shows fewer than 400,000 distinct CDR3 sequences, approximately 12% of them seen only once. The receptor was isolated from a man between 18 and 35 years old who had mild COVID-19 (a few samples of this study predate the infection). Cell type and time point are not known. The sequencing input was PBMCs or a T cell subset sorted from them (not recorded which). The rearrangement uses TRBV6-5 and TRBJ1-2, with D perhaps TRBD1 (5 bases). Here the CDR3 DNA reads TGTGCCAGCAGTTGGATACCGGGACTCGGAAAAGGCTACACCTTC. Protein: CASSWIPGLGKGYTF.